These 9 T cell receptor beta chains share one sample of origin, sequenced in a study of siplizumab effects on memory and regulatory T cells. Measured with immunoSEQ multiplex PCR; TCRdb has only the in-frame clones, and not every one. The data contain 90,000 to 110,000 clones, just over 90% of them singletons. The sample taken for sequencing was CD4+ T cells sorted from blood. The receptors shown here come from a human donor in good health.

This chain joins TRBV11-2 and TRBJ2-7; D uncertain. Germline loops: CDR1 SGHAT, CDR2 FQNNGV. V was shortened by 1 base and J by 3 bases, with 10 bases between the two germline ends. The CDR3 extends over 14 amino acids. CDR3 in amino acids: CASSLGERGYEQYF. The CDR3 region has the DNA TGTGCCAGCAGCTTAGGCGAGCGCGGCTACGAGCAGTACTTC.

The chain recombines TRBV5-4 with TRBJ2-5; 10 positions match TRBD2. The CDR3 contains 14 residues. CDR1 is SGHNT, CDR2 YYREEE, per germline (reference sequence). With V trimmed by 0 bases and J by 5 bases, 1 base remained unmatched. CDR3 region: CASSLGTSGETQYF. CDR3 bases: TGTGCCAGCAGCTTGGGGACTAGCGGTGAGACCCAGTACTTC.

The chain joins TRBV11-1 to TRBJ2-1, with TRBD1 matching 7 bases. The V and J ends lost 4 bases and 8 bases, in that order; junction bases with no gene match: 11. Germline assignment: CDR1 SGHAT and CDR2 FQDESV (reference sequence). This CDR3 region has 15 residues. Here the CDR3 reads CASSSQSTGEYEQFF. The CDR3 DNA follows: TGTGCCAGCAGCTCCCAATCTACAGGGGAATATGAGCAGTTCTTC.

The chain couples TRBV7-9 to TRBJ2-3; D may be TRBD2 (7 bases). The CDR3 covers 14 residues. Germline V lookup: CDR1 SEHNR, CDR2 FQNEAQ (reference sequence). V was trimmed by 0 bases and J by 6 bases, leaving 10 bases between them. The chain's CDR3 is CASSLAGGLDTQYF. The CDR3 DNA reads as TGTGCCAGCAGCTTAGCGGGGGGGCTGGATACGCAGTATTTT. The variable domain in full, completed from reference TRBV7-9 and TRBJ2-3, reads DTGVSQNPRHKITKRGQNVTFRCDPISEHNRLYWYRQTLGQGPEFLTYFQNEAQLEKSRLLSDRFSAERPKGSFSTLEIQRTEQGDSAMYLCASSLAGGLDTQYFGPGTRLTVL.

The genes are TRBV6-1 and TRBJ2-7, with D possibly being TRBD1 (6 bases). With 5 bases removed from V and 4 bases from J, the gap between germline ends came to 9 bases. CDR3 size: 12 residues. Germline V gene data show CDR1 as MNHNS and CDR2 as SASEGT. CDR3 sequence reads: CASSWTAYEQYF. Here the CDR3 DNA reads TGTGCCAGCAGTTGGACAGCGTACGAGCAGTACTTC.

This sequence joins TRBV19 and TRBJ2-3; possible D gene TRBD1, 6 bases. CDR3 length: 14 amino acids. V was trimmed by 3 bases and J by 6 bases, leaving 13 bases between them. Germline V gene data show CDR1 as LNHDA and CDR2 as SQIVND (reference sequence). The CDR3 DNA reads TGTGCCAGTAGTATCCAACTGAGGGGGGATACGCAGTATTTT. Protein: CASSIQLRGDTQYF.

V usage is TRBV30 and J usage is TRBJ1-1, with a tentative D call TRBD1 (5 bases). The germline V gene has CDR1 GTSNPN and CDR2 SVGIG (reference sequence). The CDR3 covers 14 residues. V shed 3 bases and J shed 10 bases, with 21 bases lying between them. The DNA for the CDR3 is TGTGCCTGGAGCGTTCCAGGGTCGCGGGAGATAGCTTTCTTT. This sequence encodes CAWSVPGSREIAFF.

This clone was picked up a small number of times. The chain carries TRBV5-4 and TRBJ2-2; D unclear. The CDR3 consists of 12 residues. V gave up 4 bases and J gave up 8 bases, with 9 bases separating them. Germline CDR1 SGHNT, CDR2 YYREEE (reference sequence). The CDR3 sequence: CASSTVSGELFF. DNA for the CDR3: TGTGCCAGCAGCACCGTATCGGGGGAGCTGTTTTTT.

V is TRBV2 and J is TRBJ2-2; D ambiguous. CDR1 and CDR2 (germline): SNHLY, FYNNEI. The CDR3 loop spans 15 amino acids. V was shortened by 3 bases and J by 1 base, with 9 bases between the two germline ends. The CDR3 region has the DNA TGTGCCAGCAGTGACCGAGCTAGGAACACCGGGGAGCTGTTTTTT. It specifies CASSDRARNTGELFF. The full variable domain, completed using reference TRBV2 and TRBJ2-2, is EPEVTQTPSHQVTQMGQEVILRCVPISNHLYFYWYRQILGQKVEFLVSFYNNEISEKSEIFDDQFSVERPDGSNFTLKIRSTKLEDSAMYFCASSDRARNTGELFFGEGSRLTVL.